These T cell receptor beta chains were read from a single sample in a study of blood T cell repertoires in COVID-19. Here immunoSEQ multiplex PCR was the method, and the copy in TCRdb shows in-frame clones only, minus some. Here the sample spans about 58,000 clones, more than 60% being singletons. The sequenced material came from peripheral blood. Receptor source: a human donor in a cohort sampled during active COVID-19. Both conserved end residues are part of each CDR3. Fields, in order: clone size, D gene, V gene, J gene, CDR3 protein, CDR3 DNA. D genes are given only for firm matches. Not every row has a clone size; where given, it reads once, few, many or a size class.

>-|-|TRBV30|TRBJ1-2
CAWSVEERRVYGYTF
TGTGCCTGGAGTGTGGAGGAAAGGCGGGTCTATGGCTACACCTTC
>-|-|TRBV2|TRBJ2-2
CASRWATNTGELFF
TGTGCCAGTCGGTGGGCGACGAACACCGGGGAGCTGTTTTTT
>once|TRBD1|TRBV7-9|TRBJ2-7
CASSSRQGGAYEQYF
TGTGCCAGCAGCTCCAGACAGGGGGGGGCCTACGAGCAGTACTTC
>-|-|TRBV6-2/TRBV6-3|TRBJ2-7
CASSYGAKRRVSEQYF
TGTGCCAGCAGTTACGGAGCGAAAAGGAGGGTTTCCGAGCAGTACTTC
>-|-|TRBV5-5|TRBJ2-7
CASSPLAFGNYEQYF
TGTGCCAGCAGCCCCCTAGCCTTTGGGAATTACGAGCAGTACTTC
>-|TRBD1|TRBV5-4|TRBJ2-1
CASSLAHDRGRRVF
TGTGCCAGCAGCTTGGCTCACGACAGGGGGCGACGGGTCTTC
>-|-|TRBV19|TRBJ1-2
CASSIPSAGVYGYTF
TGTGCCAGTAGTATCCCTTCGGCAGGGGTCTATGGCTACACCTTC
>-|TRBD1|TRBV29-1|TRBJ1-2
CSVEPGGGFGYTF
TGCAGCGTTGAACCTGGAGGGGGCTTTGGCTACACCTTC
>-|TRBD2|TRBV4-2|TRBJ2-2
CASSQDSGGAGELFF
TGTGCCAGCAGCCAAGATAGCGGGGGGGCCGGGGAGCTGTTTTTT
>-|-|TRBV19|TRBJ1-6
CASRGFYPTNSPLHF
TGTGCCAGCAGGGGATTCTACCCCACTAATTCACCCCTCCACTTT
>-|TRBD1|TRBV9|TRBJ2-7
CASSAGGQGFRYEQYF
TGTGCCAGCAGCGCCGGGGGACAGGGGTTTAGGTACGAGCAGTACTTC
>-|-|TRBV11-2|TRBJ2-7
CASRARGPYEQYF
TGTGCCAGCAGGGCCCGGGGTCCCTACGAGCAGTACTTC
>-|-|TRBV7-9|TRBJ2-6
CASSLARGNSGANVLTF
TGTGCCAGCAGCTTAGCAAGGGGCAACTCTGGGGCCAACGTCCTGACTTTC
>few|-|TRBV27|TRBJ1-1
CASSLSRRANTEAFF
TGTGCCAGCAGTTTATCTCGGCGGGCGAACACTGAAGCTTTCTTT
>few|-|TRBV12-5|TRBJ1-1
CASGLGAWSSEAFF
TGTGCTAGTGGTTTGGGAGCTTGGTCGTCTGAAGCTTTCTTT
>-|-|TRBV24-1|TRBJ2-7
CATSDKQGSGRPYEQYF
TGTGCCACCAGTGATAAACAGGGGAGCGGGAGACCCTACGAGCAGTACTTC
>-|TRBD1|TRBV6-5|TRBJ2-7
CASSYSGGQVPYEQYF
TGTGCCAGCAGTTACTCGGGGGGACAGGTGCCCTACGAGCAGTACTTC
>-|-|TRBV29-1|TRBJ1-3
CSVERRGAGNTIYF
TGCAGCGTTGAAAGGAGGGGAGCTGGAAACACCATATATTTT
>-|TRBD1|TRBV24-1|TRBJ1-5
CATSDARGPQPQHF
TGTGCCACCAGTGATGCCAGGGGGCCCCAGCCCCAGCATTTT
>-|-|TRBV12-2|TRBJ1-3
CASRPDRTSGNTIYF
TGTGCAAGTCGCCCCGACAGGACCTCTGGAAACACCATATATTTT
>-|-|TRBV7-2|TRBJ1-2
CASSFGGDYGYTF
TGTGCCAGCAGCTTCGGCGGCGACTATGGCTACACCTTC
>few|-|TRBV28|TRBJ2-7
CASSFAGLSGYF
TGTGCCAGCAGTTTCGCAGGACTATCTGGCTACTTC
>-|-|TRBV18|TRBJ2-7
CASSPGRVPEQYF
TGTGCCAGCTCACCGGGGCGCGTCCCCGAGCAGTACTTC
>few|TRBD1|TRBV7-8|TRBJ1-4
CASSTRGRQGGQEKLFF
TGTGCCAGCAGCACCCGCGGGCGACAGGGGGGACAAGAAAAACTGTTTTTT
>-|TRBD2|TRBV5-1|TRBJ2-7
CASSNLAGGGGSYEQYF
TGCGCCAGCAGCAACTTAGCGGGAGGGGGGGGCTCCTACGAGCAGTACTTC
>-|TRBD1|TRBV30|TRBJ1-3
CASPDRAGNTIYF
TGTGCCTCCCCGGACAGGGCTGGAAACACCATATATTTT
>-|TRBD1|TRBV7-2|TRBJ2-7
CASSLETTGGFYEQYF
TGTGCCAGCAGCTTAGAGACGACAGGGGGCTTCTACGAGCAGTACTTC
>once|-|TRBV5-1|TRBJ1-1
CASSPEESAEAFF
TGCGCCAGCAGCCCCGAGGAGAGTGCTGAAGCTTTCTTT
>-|-|TRBV6-1|TRBJ1-3
CASSEAGVGITIYF
TGTGCCAGCAGTGAAGCCGGGGTCGGGATCACCATATATTTT
>-|-|TRBV27|TRBJ2-7
CASSHDRNNYEQYF
TGTGCCAGCAGTCACGACAGGAATAACTACGAGCAGTACTTC
>-|-|TRBV28|TRBJ2-7
CASSSISSYEQYF
TGTGCCAGCAGCTCGATCAGCTCCTACGAGCAGTACTTC
>-|-|TRBV19|TRBJ1-2
CASMAGAGYGYTF
TGTGCCAGTATGGCTGGGGCAGGGTATGGCTACACCTTC
>few|-|TRBV10-2|TRBJ2-7
CASSESRPFSYEQYF
TGCGCCAGCAGTGAGTCGAGGCCGTTCTCCTACGAGCAGTACTTC
>-|TRBD2|TRBV19|TRBJ2-3
CASSRRELAGSTDTQYF
TGTGCCAGTAGTCGACGGGAACTAGCGGGAAGTACAGATACGCAGTATTTT
>-|-|TRBV18|TRBJ2-1
CASSPLDGSEQFF
TGTGCCAGCTCACCCTTAGATGGGAGCGAGCAGTTCTTC
>-|-|TRBV30|TRBJ1-6
CAWRSNRETGVPHF
TGTGCCTGGAGAAGTAACCGAGAGACGGGAGTGCCCCACTTT
>-|TRBD2|TRBV27|TRBJ2-7
CASSPGLVVHEQYF
TGTGCCAGCAGCCCGGGACTAGTAGTCCACGAGCAGTACTTC
>-|TRBD2|TRBV6-2/TRBV6-3|TRBJ2-7
CASRLAGGPYEQYF
TGTGCCAGCCGCCTAGCGGGAGGGCCCTACGAGCAGTACTTC
>-|TRBD1|TRBV7-9|TRBJ2-1
CASSYRTGLYNEQFF
TGTGCCAGCAGCTACCGGACAGGGCTCTACAATGAGCAGTTCTTC